This is a list of T cell receptor beta chains from one sample in a study of blood T cell repertoires in COVID-19. Only in-frame clones appear in the TCRdb table, and some are missing; sequencing was by immunoSEQ multiplex PCR. Of about 320,000 clones in the sample, roughly 85% are singletons; the top ten hold about 1.9%. Sequencing input: PBMCs or T cells enriched from blood (not recorded which). These receptors all stem from a young woman who had been exposed to COVID-19. Each CDR3 is given with its conserved first and last residue. The D gene is left open where the match is weak. The size field is filled for only some rows; it gives once, few, many or a size class.

>15|.|.|TRBJ2-7|TRBV28
TGTGCCAGCAGTTTATTGCGGGCGACGCCCGCCGAGCAGTACTTC
CASSLLRATPAEQYF
>14|.|TRBD1|TRBJ1-2|TRBV5-1
TGCGCCAGCAGCTTGGCCGGACAGGGTGGTGGCTACACCTTC
CASSLAGQGGGYTF
>13|once|.|TRBJ1-2|TRBV7-2
TGTGCCAGCAGCTTAGCGAGGTCCCGGGGCTACACCTTC
CASSLARSRGYTF
>15|once|.|TRBJ2-7|TRBV9
TGTGCCAGCAGCGTAGAGGGGACAAGGGCCTACGAGCAGTACTTC
CASSVEGTRAYEQYF
>14|.|.|TRBJ2-2|TRBV7-6
TGTGCCAGCAGCTTAGAAGGGGGAACCGGGGAGCTGTTTTTT
CASSLEGGTGELFF
>16|.|TRBD1|TRBJ1-5|TRBV6-2/TRBV6-3
TGTGCCAGCAGCCGCCCGGGACAGGGTATGGCCCAGCCCCAGCATTTT
CASSRPGQGMAQPQHF
>14|once|.|TRBJ1-4|TRBV7-9
TGTGCCAGCAGCTTTACAGGGTTTAATGAAAAACTGTTTTTT
CASSFTGFNEKLFF
>12|.|.|TRBJ2-2|TRBV9
TGTGCCAGCAGTCACACATCCGGGGAGCTGTTTTTT
CASSHTSGELFF
>15|.|.|TRBJ2-3|TRBV2
TGTGCCAGCAGATATGGTAGGACAGTCACAGATACGCAGTATTTT
CASRYGRTVTDTQYF
>13|.|.|TRBJ1-2|TRBV30
TGTGCCTGGAGCCCTGGGAGTATTAATGGCTACACCTTC
CAWSPGSINGYTF
>16|.|.|TRBJ1-1|TRBV10-3
TGTGCCATCAGTGAGTCTTTAGAACTTGGGAACACTGAAGCTTTCTTT
CAISESLELGNTEAFF
>14|.|TRBD1|TRBJ1-2|TRBV24-1
TGTGCCACCAGTGATCCAGGGACAGGTCGGGGCTACACCTTC
CATSDPGTGRGYTF
>15|.|TRBD2|TRBJ2-3|TRBV7-3
TGTGCCAGCAGCTTAAGTGCGGGGGGCCGGGATACGCAGTATTTT
CASSLSAGGRDTQYF
>13|.|.|TRBJ1-1|TRBV11-2
TGTGCCAGCAGCTTTTTCACAAACACTGAAGCTTTCTTT
CASSFFTNTEAFF
>16|.|TRBD2|TRBJ2-4|TRBV4-2
TGTGCCAGCAGCCTTCAGCGGGAGGCCACGATGGACATTCAGTACTTC
CASSLQREATMDIQYF
>17|.|.|TRBJ1-1|TRBV7-8
TGTGCCAGCAGCTTAGCGTCGGCGAGTAGCCTTTCGACTGAAGCTTTCTTT
CASSLASASSLSTEAFF
>16|.|TRBD2|TRBJ2-5|TRBV2
TGTGCCAGCAGTGAAACTAGCGGAACGACCGCAGAGACCCAGTACTTC
CASSETSGTTAETQYF
>14|.|TRBD2|TRBJ2-1|TRBV5-1
TGCGCCAGCAGCTTAAGCGGGATTACCAATGAGCAGTTCTTC
CASSLSGITNEQFF
>17|.|TRBD2|TRBJ2-5|TRBV7-8
TGTGCCAGCAGCATCGGGACTAGCGGGAAGGTTTGGGAGACCCAGTACTTC
CASSIGTSGKVWETQYF
>13|.|.|TRBJ2-1|TRBV30
TGTGCCTGGACATTCCTATCGGGAAATGAGCAGTTCTTC
CAWTFLSGNEQFF
>14|.|.|TRBJ1-3|TRBV28
TGTGCCAGCAGTTTCGGGGGGCCTGGAAACACCATATATTTT
CASSFGGPGNTIYF
>11|.|.|TRBJ1-2|TRBV20-1
TGCAGCCTACCCCTACTAGGGGGCTACACCTTC
CSLPLLGGYTF
>16|.|.|TRBJ2-1|TRBV5-1
TGCGCCAGCAGCTTGGAATGGAGTCTCTCCTACAATGAGCAGTTCTTC
CASSLEWSLSYNEQFF
>20|.|TRBD2|TRBJ2-1|TRBV7-6
TGTGCCAGCAGCTTGGGCGGCGGGACTAGCGGGAGGGTAGGTTACAATGAGCAGTTCTTC
CASSLGGGTSGRVGYNEQFF
>12|once|.|TRBJ2-2|TRBV10-2
TGCGCCAGCCTTCGGGTTGCCGGGGAGCTGTTTTTT
CASLRVAGELFF
>16|.|.|TRBJ1-2|TRBV9
TGTGCCAGCAGCGTTATGATCAGTACACCTTTGGATGGCTACACCTTC
CASSVMISTPLDGYTF
>15|.|.|TRBJ1-5|TRBV19
TGTGCCAGTAGCACGGGGGACTATAGCAATCAGCCCCAGCATTTT
CASSTGDYSNQPQHF
>13|.|TRBD1|TRBJ2-5|TRBV28
TGTGCCATAACTCAGGGGGTAGGGGAGACCCAGTACTTC
CAITQGVGETQYF
>15|.|TRBD1|TRBJ2-7|TRBV7-9
TGTGCCAGCAGCTCACCCGGGACAGGGATCTACGAGCAGTACTTC
CASSSPGTGIYEQYF
>16|.|.|TRBJ1-2|TRBV9
TGTGCCAGCAGCCCCCAGGTCGGGTCGGGATTTAATGGCTACACCTTC
CASSPQVGSGFNGYTF
>16|.|.|TRBJ2-7|TRBV27
TGTGCCAGCAGTTTCTCGTCGAGGGGGAGTACCTACGAGCAGTACTTC
CASSFSSRGSTYEQYF
>16|.|.|TRBJ2-5|TRBV28
TGTGCCAGCAGTCCGAGTGAGGCGGGTTTGCAAGAGACCCAGTACTTC
CASSPSEAGLQETQYF
>11|.|.|TRBJ1-1|TRBV30
TGTGCCTGGAGTGCATTGACTGAAGCTTTCTTT
CAWSALTEAFF
>13|.|.|TRBJ1-1|TRBV11-1
TGTGCCAGCAGGGCTACAGGGACCCCTGAAGCTTTCTTT
CASRATGTPEAFF
>14|.|.|TRBJ2-3|TRBV2
TGTGCCAGCAGTGGAGGGACTGTCACAGATACGCAGTATTTT
CASSGGTVTDTQYF
>14|.|.|TRBJ1-1|TRBV5-1
TGCGCCAGCAGCTTGGCAGCGGGGAACACTGAAGCTTTCTTT
CASSLAAGNTEAFF
>17|many|.|TRBJ1-5|TRBV10-3
TGTGCCATCAGTGAGTCAGGGGCGTTAGGGAGCAATCAGCCCCAGCATTTT
CAISESGALGSNQPQHF
>15|once|TRBD1|TRBJ1-2|TRBV19
TGTGCCAGTAGTACCCTGGACAGGGCCACCTATGGCTACACCTTC
CASSTLDRATYGYTF
>16|.|.|TRBJ2-1|TRBV27
TGTGCCAGCAGTTTATGGGCAGGGGCGTCCTACAATGAGCAGTTCTTC
CASSLWAGASYNEQFF
>11|.|.|TRBJ2-7|TRBV29-1
TGCAGCGTTGAAGATAACTACGAGCAGTACTTC
CSVEDNYEQYF
>16|.|TRBD2|TRBJ2-7|TRBV11-2
TGTGCCAGCAGCTTAGATGGTAGCGGGGGGCTATACGAGCAGTACTTC
CASSLDGSGGLYEQYF
>13|.|.|TRBJ1-1|TRBV30
TGTGCCTGGAGTAACAGCCAGAACACTGAAGCTTTCTTT
CAWSNSQNTEAFF
>16|few|TRBD2|TRBJ2-5|TRBV4-2
TGTGCCAGCAGCCACGGACTAGCGGGGGTACAAGAGACCCAGTACTTC
CASSHGLAGVQETQYF
>15|few|TRBD1|TRBJ1-5|TRBV2
TGTGCCAGCAGTAGGGGACAGGGGATAAGTCAGCCCCAGCATTTT
CASSRGQGISQPQHF
>16|.|.|TRBJ2-6|TRBV7-6
TGTGCCAGCAGCTTAGGGGGGGGCTCAGGGGCCAACGTCCTGACTTTC
CASSLGGGSGANVLTF
>14|.|TRBD1|TRBJ1-4|TRBV28
TGTGCCAGCACCAGGGACAGGGGAAATGAAAAACTGTTTTTT
CASTRDRGNEKLFF
>12|few|.|TRBJ1-2|TRBV12-3/TRBV12-4
TGTGCCAGCAGACCGATCGGCTATGGCTACACCTTC
CASRPIGYGYTF
>15|.|.|TRBJ2-7|TRBV3-1/TRBV3-2
TGTGCCAGCAGCCAAGAAAGCGGATCTTCCTACGAGCAGTACTTC
CASSQESGSSYEQYF
>15|.|.|TRBJ2-6|TRBV9
TGTGCCAGCAGCGGGTTATTAACAGGGGCCAACGTCCTGACTTTC
CASSGLLTGANVLTF
>15|once|.|TRBJ2-1|TRBV7-9
TGTGCCAGCAGCTTGGAGAGGGCCCTCTACAATGAGCAGTTCTTC
CASSLERALYNEQFF
>16|.|.|TRBJ1-3|TRBV7-6
TGTGCCAGCAGCTTAGGTCAGGGGAGCTCTGGAAACACCATATATTTT
CASSLGQGSSGNTIYF
>15|.|TRBD1|TRBJ1-1|TRBV3-1/TRBV3-2
TGTGCCAGCAGCCAAGGGGACAGCTGGAACACTGAAGCTTTCTTT
CASSQGDSWNTEAFF
>12|.|TRBD2|TRBJ2-7|TRBV30
TGTGCCTGGAATAGCGGGAACTACGAGCAGTACTTC
CAWNSGNYEQYF
>15|.|.|TRBJ1-4|TRBV4-3
TGCGCCAGCAGCCCGAGTCCCTGGGGAGATGAAAAACTGTTTTTT
CASSPSPWGDEKLFF
>17|.|TRBD2|TRBJ2-5|TRBV7-8
TGTGCCAGCAGCCGGTACCCGGGGACTAGCTTTCAAGAGACCCAGTACTTC
CASSRYPGTSFQETQYF
>15|.|.|TRBJ2-1|TRBV21-1
TGTGCCAGCAGCAAAGCGCTCCTCACCCTGGAGGAGCAGTTCTTC
CASSKALLTLEEQFF
>14|.|.|TRBJ2-5|TRBV13
TGTGCCAGCAGCTCTCTGGAGGTACAAGAGACCCAGTACTTC
CASSSLEVQETQYF
>16|.|TRBD2|TRBJ2-3|TRBV14
TGTGCCAGCAGCCAAGAACTAGCGGCACACACAGATACGCAGTATTTT
CASSQELAAHTDTQYF
>15|.|.|TRBJ1-1|TRBV30
TGTGCCTGGAGTGTAGCGGGGATCATGAACACTGAAGCTTTCTTT
CAWSVAGIMNTEAFF
>16|.|.|TRBJ1-2|TRBV18
TGTGCCAGCTCGTCCGCGGGGCCCGAGTCATCCTATGGCTACACCTTC
CASSSAGPESSYGYTF